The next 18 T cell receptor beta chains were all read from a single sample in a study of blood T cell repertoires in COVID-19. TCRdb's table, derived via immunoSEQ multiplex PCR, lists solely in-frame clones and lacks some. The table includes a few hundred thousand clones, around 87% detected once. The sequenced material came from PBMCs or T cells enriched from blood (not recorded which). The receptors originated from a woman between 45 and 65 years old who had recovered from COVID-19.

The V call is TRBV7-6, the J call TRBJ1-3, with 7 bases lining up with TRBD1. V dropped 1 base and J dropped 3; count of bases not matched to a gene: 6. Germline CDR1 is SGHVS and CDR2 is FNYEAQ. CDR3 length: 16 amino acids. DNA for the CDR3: TGTGCCAGCAGCTTAGGGCAGGGGGGCCTTGGAAACACCATATATTTT. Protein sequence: CASSLGQGGLGNTIYF.

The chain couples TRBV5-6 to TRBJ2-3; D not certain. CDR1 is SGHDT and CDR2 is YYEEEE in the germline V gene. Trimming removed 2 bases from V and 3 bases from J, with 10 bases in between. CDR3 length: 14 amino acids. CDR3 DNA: TGTGCCAGCAGCTTAGCGAGTAGGACAGATACGCAGTATTTT. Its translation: CASSLASRTDTQYF.

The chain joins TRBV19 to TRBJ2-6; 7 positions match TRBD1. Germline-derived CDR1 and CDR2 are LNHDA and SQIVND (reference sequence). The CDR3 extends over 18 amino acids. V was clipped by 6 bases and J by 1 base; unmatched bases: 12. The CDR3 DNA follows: TGTGCCAGTAGCCGAAGGGACAGCTACCTTTCTGGGGCCAACGTCCTGACTTTC. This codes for CASSRRDSYLSGANVLTF.

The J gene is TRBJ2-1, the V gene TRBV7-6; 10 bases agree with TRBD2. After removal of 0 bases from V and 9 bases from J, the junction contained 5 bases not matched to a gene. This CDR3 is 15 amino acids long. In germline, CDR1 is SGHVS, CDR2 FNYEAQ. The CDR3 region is CASSLAAGGPGEQFF. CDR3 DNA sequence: TGTGCCAGCAGCTTAGCAGCGGGAGGGCCGGGTGAGCAGTTCTTC.

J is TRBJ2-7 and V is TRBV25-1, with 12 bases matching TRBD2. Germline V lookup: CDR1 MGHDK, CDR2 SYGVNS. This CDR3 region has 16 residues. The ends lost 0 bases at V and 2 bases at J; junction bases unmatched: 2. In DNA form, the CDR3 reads TGTGCCAGCAGTGAATACGGACTAGCGGGGACCTACGAGCAGTACTTC. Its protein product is CASSEYGLAGTYEQYF.

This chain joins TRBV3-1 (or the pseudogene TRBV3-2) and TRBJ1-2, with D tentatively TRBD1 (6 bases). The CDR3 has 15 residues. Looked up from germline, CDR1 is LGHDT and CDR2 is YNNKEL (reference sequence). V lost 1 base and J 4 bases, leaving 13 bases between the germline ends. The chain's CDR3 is CASSQGDILGYGYTF. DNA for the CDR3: TGTGCCAGCAGCCAAGGGGACATTCTGGGCTATGGCTACACCTTC.

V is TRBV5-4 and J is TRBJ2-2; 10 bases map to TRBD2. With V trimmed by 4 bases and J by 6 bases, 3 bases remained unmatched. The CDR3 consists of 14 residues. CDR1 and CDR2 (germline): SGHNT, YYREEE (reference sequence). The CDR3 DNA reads TGTGCCAGCAGCGGGGGACTAGCGCCCGGGGAGCTGTTTTTT. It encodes CASSGGLAPGELFF.

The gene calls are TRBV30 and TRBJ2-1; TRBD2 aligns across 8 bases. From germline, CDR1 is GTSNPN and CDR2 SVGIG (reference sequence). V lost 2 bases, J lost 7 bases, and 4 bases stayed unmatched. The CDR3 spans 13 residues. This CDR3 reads CAWSRQRGNEQFF. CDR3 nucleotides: TGTGCCTGGAGTCGTCAGCGGGGGAATGAGCAGTTCTTC. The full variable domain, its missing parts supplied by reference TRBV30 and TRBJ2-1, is SQTIHQWPATLVQPVGSPLSLECTVEGTSNPNLYWYRQAAGRGLQLLFYSVGIGQISSEVPQNLSASRPQDRQFILSSKKLLLSDSGFYLCAWSRQRGNEQFFGPGTRLTVL.

The CDR3 loop reads CASRYRDSIHEQFF. The DNA for the CDR3 is TGTGCCAGCAGGTACCGGGACAGTATTCATGAGCAGTTCTTC. The rearrangement joins TRBV7-8 to TRBJ2-1; TRBD1 aligns across 7 bases. There are 14 residues in the CDR3. CDR1 is SGHVS, CDR2 FQNEAQ, per germline. V trimming: 6 bases; J trimming: 8 bases; junction bases outside the gene matches: 10.

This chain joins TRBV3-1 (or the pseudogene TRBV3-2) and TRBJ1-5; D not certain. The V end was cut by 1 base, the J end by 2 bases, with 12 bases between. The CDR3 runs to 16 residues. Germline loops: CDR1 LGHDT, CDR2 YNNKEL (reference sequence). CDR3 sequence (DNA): TGTGCCAGCAGCCAAGGGATGGGCCAGGGCAATCAGCCCCAGCATTTT. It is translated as CASSQGMGQGNQPQHF.

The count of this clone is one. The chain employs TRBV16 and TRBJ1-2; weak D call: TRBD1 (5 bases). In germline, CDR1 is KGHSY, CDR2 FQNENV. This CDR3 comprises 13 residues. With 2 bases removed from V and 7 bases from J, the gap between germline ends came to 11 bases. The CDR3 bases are TGTGCCAGCAGCCAACAGGGCATGGGTGGCTACACCTTC. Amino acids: CASSQQGMGGYTF.

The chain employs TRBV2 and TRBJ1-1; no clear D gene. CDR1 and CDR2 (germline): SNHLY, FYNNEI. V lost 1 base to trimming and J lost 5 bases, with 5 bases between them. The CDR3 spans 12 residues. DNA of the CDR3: TGTGCCAGCAGTGAAGGTTATACTGAAGCTTTCTTT. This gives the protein CASSEGYTEAFF. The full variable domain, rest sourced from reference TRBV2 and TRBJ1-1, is EPEVTQTPSHQVTQMGQEVILRCVPISNHLYFYWYRQILGQKVEFLVSFYNNEISEKSEIFDDQFSVERPDGSNFTLKIRSTKLEDSAMYFCASSEGYTEAFFGQGTRLTVV.

CDR3: CASSTAGQNEKLFF. The CDR3 DNA sequence: TGTGCCAGTAGTACTGCAGGACAAAATGAAAAACTGTTTTTT. V usage is TRBV19 and J usage is TRBJ1-4, with a possible D match to TRBD1 (5 bases). With 4 bases removed from V and 5 bases from J, the gap between germline ends came to 11 bases. The CDR3 consists of 14 residues. Per germline, CDR1 LNHDA and CDR2 SQIVND (reference sequence). The full variable domain, rest sourced from reference TRBV19 and TRBJ1-4, is DGGITQSPKYLFRKEGQNVTLSCEQNLNHDAMYWYRQDPGQGLRLIYYSQIVNDFQKGDIAEGYSVSREKKESFPLTVTSAQKNPTAFYLCASSTAGQNEKLFFGSGTQLSVL.

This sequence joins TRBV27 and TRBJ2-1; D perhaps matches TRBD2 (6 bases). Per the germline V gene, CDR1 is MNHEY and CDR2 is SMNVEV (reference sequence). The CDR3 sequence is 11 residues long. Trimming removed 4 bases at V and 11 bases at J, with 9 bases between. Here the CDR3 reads CASSSGGKQFF. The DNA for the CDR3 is TGTGCCAGCAGTTCCGGCGGGAAGCAGTTCTTC.

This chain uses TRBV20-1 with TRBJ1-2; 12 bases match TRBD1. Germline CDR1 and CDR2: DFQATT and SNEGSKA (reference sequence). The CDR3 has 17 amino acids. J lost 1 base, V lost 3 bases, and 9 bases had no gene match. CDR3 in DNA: TGCAGTGCTAGTCCGGGGACAGGGGGCGAGGTTAACTATGGCTACACCTTC. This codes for CSASPGTGGEVNYGYTF.

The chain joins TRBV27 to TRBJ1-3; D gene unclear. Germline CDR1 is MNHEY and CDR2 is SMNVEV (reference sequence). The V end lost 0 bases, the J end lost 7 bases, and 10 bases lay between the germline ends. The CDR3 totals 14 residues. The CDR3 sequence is CASSLSRAANTIYF. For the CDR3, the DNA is TGTGCCAGCAGTTTATCCCGAGCGGCCAACACCATATATTTT.

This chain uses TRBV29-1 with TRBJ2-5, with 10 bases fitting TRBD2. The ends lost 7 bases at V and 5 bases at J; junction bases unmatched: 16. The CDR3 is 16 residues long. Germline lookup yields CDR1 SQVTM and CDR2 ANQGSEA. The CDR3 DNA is TGCAGCGCTATGGGGCTAGCGGGAGAGGCTTGGGAGACCCAGTACTTC. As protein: CSAMGLAGEAWETQYF.

The CDR3 is CASSSDRVYNEQFF. Here the CDR3 DNA reads TGCGCCAGCAGTTCGGACAGGGTATACAATGAGCAGTTCTTC. The J gene is TRBJ2-1, the V gene TRBV5-1; the match to TRBD1 covers 8 bases. Germline CDR1 reads SGHRS; CDR2 reads YFSETQ. The CDR3 is 14 amino acids. J gave up 4 bases and V 5 bases, and 5 bases lay outside the gene matches.